A selection of T cell receptor beta chains follows, all from one sample in a study of T cells after yellow fever vaccination. TCRdb re-called the 5' RACE reads with MiXCR, one entry per CDR3 protein. The sample has roughly 63,000 distinct CDR3 sequences, 6.5% to 8% seen once. Sequencing was performed on CD8+ T cells sorted from PBMCs, taken 15 days after the yellow fever booster vaccination. The receptors were sampled from a man aged 25 to 45 who received the YFV17D yellow fever vaccine. Each CDR3 is given with its conserved first and last residue. D genes are given only for firm matches. Some rows have no size entry. The others give once, few or many, or a class for an expanded clone.

v_gene,j_gene,abundance,d_gene,CDR3nt,CDR3aa
TRBV6-5,TRBJ2-7,many,TRBD2,TGTGCCAGCAGTTACTACGGGACTAGCGGGAACTACGAGCAGTACTTC,CASSYYGTSGNYEQYF
TRBV7-9,TRBJ2-1,.,TRBD2,TGTGCCAGCAGCTTACGGAGGACTAGCGGGAGAAATGAGCAGTTCTTC,CASSLRRTSGRNEQFF
TRBV4-3,TRBJ2-1,many,TRBD2,TGCGCCAGCAGCCAAGAGGCACGGGAGGGCTCCTACAATGAGCAGTTCTTC,CASSQEAREGSYNEQFF
TRBV7-9,TRBJ2-1,many,.,TGTGCCAGCAGCCCGAGTCTGTCCTCCTACAATGAGCAGTTCTTC,CASSPSLSSYNEQFF
TRBV27,TRBJ2-1,many,.,TGTGCCAGCAGCCAAACCCCTGTTTGGAGCTCCTACAATGAGCAGTTCTTC,CASSQTPVWSSYNEQFF
TRBV7-6,TRBJ2-7,few,TRBD2,TGTGCCAGCAGCTTAGGTGTCGCTAGCGGTCCCTACGAGCAGTACTTC,CASSLGVASGPYEQYF
TRBV5-3,TRBJ2-1,many,TRBD2,TGTGCCAGAAGCTTCCCCTTGTCGGGGGGGGCCTACAATGAGCAGTTCTTC,CARSFPLSGGAYNEQFF
TRBV20-1,TRBJ1-1,many,.,TGCAGTGCTCAAAGAGCTTTCTTT,CSAQRAFF
TRBV7-9,TRBJ2-7,many,.,TGTGCCAGCAGCCCCGGGTTTTCCTACGAGCAGTACTTC,CASSPGFSYEQYF
TRBV6-4,TRBJ2-2,few,.,TGTGCCAGCAGTATCACAGGGTCGAACGGGGAGCTGTTTTTT,CASSITGSNGELFF
TRBV11-2,TRBJ2-1,.,TRBD2,TGTGCCAGCAGCCCCGCTTCTATCGGGAGGGCCGCTGAGCAGTTCTTC,CASSPASIGRAAEQFF
TRBV9,TRBJ2-1,many,TRBD1,TGTGCCAGCAGCCCCGGGACAGGCAATGAGCAGTTCTTC,CASSPGTGNEQFF
TRBV29-1,TRBJ2-7,.,.,TGCAGCGTTAGCGAACTCGACGAGCAGTACTTC,CSVSELDEQYF
TRBV7-7,TRBJ1-6,.,.,TGTGCTAGCAGCTTATCCGTCCAGGGCTATAATTCACCCCTCCACTTT,CASSLSVQGYNSPLHF
TRBV7-2,TRBJ2-2,many,.,TGTGCCAGCAGCTTAATCCCCACCGGGGAGCTGTTTTTT,CASSLIPTGELFF
TRBV5-1,TRBJ2-1,many,.,TGCGCCAGCAGCTTATGGGACAATGAGCAGTTCTTC,CASSLWDNEQFF
TRBV3-1,TRBJ2-4,many,TRBD2,TGTGCCAGCAGCCAAGACCCCCTACTAGCGGGAGGCCGAAACATTCAGTACTTC,CASSQDPLLAGGRNIQYF
TRBV7-9,TRBJ2-1,many,.,TGTGCCAGCAGCTGGAGGGGGGCGAGGGAGCAGTTCTTC,CASSWRGAREQFF
TRBV11-2,TRBJ2-7,many,.,TGTGCCAGCAGCTTACCCTATTACGAGCAGTACTTC,CASSLPYYEQYF
TRBV7-9,TRBJ2-7,many,TRBD1,TGTGCCAGCAGCCTGGACAGGGGGCTTCGCTACGAGCAGTACTTC,CASSLDRGLRYEQYF
TRBV4-3,TRBJ2-1,many,TRBD2,TGCGCCAGCAGCCAAGATCAAGGACTAGGGTACAATGAGCAGTTCTTC,CASSQDQGLGYNEQFF
TRBV6-2/TRBV6-3,TRBJ1-3,many,.,TGTGCCAGCGGTAAAGAACCTTACTCTGGAAACACCATATATTTT,CASGKEPYSGNTIYF
TRBV5-5,TRBJ2-1,few,.,TGTGCCAGCAGCTTGGAAGATTACAACAATGAGCAGTTCTTC,CASSLEDYNNEQFF
TRBV4-3,TRBJ2-3,many,.,TGCGCCAGCAGCCAATGGGGGGGCACAGATACGCAGTATTTT,CASSQWGGTDTQYF
TRBV9,TRBJ1-1,many,.,TGTGCCAGCAGCGTAGGGGGTGGTGGGACTGAAGCTTTCTTT,CASSVGGGGTEAFF